This record covers a single T cell receptor beta chain. The sample originates from a study of identical twins. TCRdb analysed the 5' RACE reads with MiXCR anew, one entry per CDR3 protein. There are about 520,000 distinct CDR3 sequences in the sample; around 20% occur only once, and approximately 0.95% lies in the top ten. The CDR3 is 14 residues long. Germline V gives CDR1 DFQATT, CDR2 SNEGSKA (reference sequence). Trimming cost V 0 bases and J 4 bases; bases outside gene matches: 3. This sample was also put to use in a study of T cells expressing NK-cell markers. That source reports: Dominant NKG2C+ clonotypes made up roughly 1.0-8% of CD8+ T cells in roughly six donors.

Sequencing was carried out using CD4+ T cells sorted from blood. J is TRBJ2-5 and V is TRBV20-1; 9 bases map to TRBD2. The source is a young woman in good health. CDR3: CSAREGAGGETQYF. In nucleotides, the CDR3 is TGCAGTGCTAGAGAGGGAGCGGGGGGAGAGACCCAGTACTTC.